The sequence of this T cell receptor (beta chain) was determined in a study of cytomegalovirus exposure and HLA in healthy donors. Study findings and constraints: For cytomegalovirus status, the classifier reportedly gave diagnoses with high specificity and sensitivity. The authors judged a highly shared variant cluster likely a sequencing artifact. Trimming of TCR beta V- and J-genes showed a link, identified in a later analysis, to a missense DCLRE1C variant.

Comments on this clone: What it binds is unknown.

PCR used 60 Vbeta primers and 13 Jbeta primers. Sequenced by immunoSEQ multiplex PCR; TCRdb stores in-frame clones only, minus some. The sample holds 100,000 to 120,000 clones, 75% to 80% seen once. Germline-derived CDR1 and CDR2 are SNHLY and FYNNEI. Trimming took 3 bases from V and 7 from J; bases not matched to a gene: 9. The CDR3 has 15 amino acids. Sequencing was done on a sample of PBMCs. The clonotype was recovered from a woman in her twenties or thirties in good health and CMV-seronegative. This rearrangement joins TRBV2 to TRBJ2-3; 8 positions match TRBD1. In DNA, the CDR3 is TGTGCCAGCAGTGATGGCAGGGGGCTAGGGAATACGCAGTATTTT. It translates to CASSDGRGLGNTQYF.